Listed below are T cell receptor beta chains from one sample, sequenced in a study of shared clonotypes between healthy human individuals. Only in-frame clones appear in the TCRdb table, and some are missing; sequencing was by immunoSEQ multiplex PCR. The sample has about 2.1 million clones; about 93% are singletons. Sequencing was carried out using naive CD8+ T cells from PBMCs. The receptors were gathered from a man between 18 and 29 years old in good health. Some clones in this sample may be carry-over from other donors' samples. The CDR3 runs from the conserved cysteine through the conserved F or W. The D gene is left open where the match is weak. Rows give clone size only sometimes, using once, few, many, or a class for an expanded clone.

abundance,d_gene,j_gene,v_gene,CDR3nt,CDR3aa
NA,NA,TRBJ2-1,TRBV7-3,TGTGCCAGCAGCTTAAGTACTAGGAATGAGCAGTTCTTC,CASSLSTRNEQFF
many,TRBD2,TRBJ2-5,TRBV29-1,TGCAGCGTTGTGGCGGGGGGCAGGAGTGGTGAGACCCAGTACTTC,CSVVAGGRSGETQYF
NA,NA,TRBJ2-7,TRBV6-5,TGTGCCAGCAGTTCCTACGGGCAGGGGCGTTCCTACGAGCAGTACTTC,CASSSYGQGRSYEQYF
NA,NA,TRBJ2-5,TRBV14,TGTGCCAGCAGCCAAGATCAGGGAGATACCCAGTACTTC,CASSQDQGDTQYF
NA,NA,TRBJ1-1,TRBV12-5,TGTGCTAGTGGGGGGGACAAGAACACTGAAGCTTTCTTT,CASGGDKNTEAFF
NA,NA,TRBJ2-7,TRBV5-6,TGTGCCAGCAGCCCCTTTCGGGGCTCCTACGAGCAGTACTTC,CASSPFRGSYEQYF
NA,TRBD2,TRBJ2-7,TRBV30,TGTGCCTGGAGCCCCCCTAGCGGTCAGCGGTTCGGATACGAGCAGTACTTC,CAWSPPSGQRFGYEQYF
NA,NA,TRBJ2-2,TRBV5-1,TGCGCCAGCAGTTACTATTTCTCCGGGGAGCTGTTTTTT,CASSYYFSGELFF
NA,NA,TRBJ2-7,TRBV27,TGTGCCAGCAGTTTGCTGGGGGCCCTACTAGGCGAGCAGTACTTC,CASSLLGALLGEQYF
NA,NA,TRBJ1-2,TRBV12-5,TGTGCTAGTGGTGCAGGATACCCAGGGGATGGCTACACCTTC,CASGAGYPGDGYTF
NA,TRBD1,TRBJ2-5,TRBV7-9,TGTGCCAGCAGCCAGATGTCCGGGACAGGGAAAGAGACCCAGTACTTC,CASSQMSGTGKETQYF
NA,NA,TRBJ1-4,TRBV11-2,TGTGCCAGCAGCTTAAGGGGGACTAATGAAAAACTGTTTTTT,CASSLRGTNEKLFF
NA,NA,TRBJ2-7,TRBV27,TGTGCCAGCAGGGTGAGAGGGAGCACCTACGAGCAGTACTTC,CASRVRGSTYEQYF
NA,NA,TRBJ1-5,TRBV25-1,TGTGCCAGCAGTTTTTCAGGGGATCAGCCCCAGCATTTT,CASSFSGDQPQHF
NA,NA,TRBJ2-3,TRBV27,TGTGCCAGCAGTTTCCTTAGGGAAGTCACCGATACGCAGTATTTT,CASSFLREVTDTQYF
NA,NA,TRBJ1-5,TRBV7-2,TGTGCCAGCAGCCAATTCGGCAGGGTGGATCAGCCCCAGCATTTT,CASSQFGRVDQPQHF
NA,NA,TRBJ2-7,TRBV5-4,TGTGCCAGCAGCCCATCGAAAAGTAGCTCCTACGAGCAGTACTTC,CASSPSKSSSYEQYF
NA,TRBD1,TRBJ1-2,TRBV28,TGTGCCAGCAGTTTTACCGACAGGGTGACCTTCGGTGGCTACACCTTC,CASSFTDRVTFGGYTF
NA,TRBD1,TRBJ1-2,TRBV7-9,TGTGCCAGCAGCTTACTGGGGACAGAGGCCGACTATGGCTACACCTTC,CASSLLGTEADYGYTF
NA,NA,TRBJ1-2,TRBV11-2,TGTGCCAGCAGCCTGGGGGGTCAGGGAAGGGGCTACACCTTC,CASSLGGQGRGYTF
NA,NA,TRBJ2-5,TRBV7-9,TGTGCCAGCAGCCTTTACCAAGAGACCCAGTACTTC,CASSLYQETQYF
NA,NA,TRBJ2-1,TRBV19,TGTGCCAGTAGGGCAGACCTAAACAATGAGCAGTTCTTC,CASRADLNNEQFF
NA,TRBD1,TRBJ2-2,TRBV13,TGTGCCAGCAGCCCGGGGACAGGGTGGACCGGGGAGCTGTTTTTT,CASSPGTGWTGELFF
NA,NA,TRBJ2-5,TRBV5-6,TGTGCCAGCAGCCCGTGGGACTTATCGGAGACCCAGTACTTC,CASSPWDLSETQYF
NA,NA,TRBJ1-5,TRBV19,TGTGCCAGTAGTATAGGTGGTCGAGAATATAGCAATCAGCCCCAGCATTTT,CASSIGGREYSNQPQHF
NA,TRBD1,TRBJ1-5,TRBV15,TGTGCCACCAGCGTCCAGGGGGCAAGGAATCAGCCCCAGCATTTT,CATSVQGARNQPQHF
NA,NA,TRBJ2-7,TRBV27,TGTGCCAGCAGTTTATCCGGGGGCCCCTACGAGCAGTACTTC,CASSLSGGPYEQYF
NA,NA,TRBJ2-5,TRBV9,TGTGCCAGCAGCCAAGCCGGCCGTCAAGAGACCCAGTACTTC,CASSQAGRQETQYF
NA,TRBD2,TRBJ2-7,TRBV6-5,TGTGCCAGCTGGGGTAGCGGGAGCTACGAGCAGTACTTC,CASWGSGSYEQYF
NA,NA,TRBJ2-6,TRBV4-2,TGTGCCAGCAGCCAAATGCCTAGCGAAAGCTCTGGGGCCAACGTCCTGACTTTC,CASSQMPSESSGANVLTF
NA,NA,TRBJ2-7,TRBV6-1,TGTGCCAGCAGTGAATTTCAGGCCTACTACGAGCAGTACTTC,CASSEFQAYYEQYF
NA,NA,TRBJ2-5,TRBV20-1,TGCAGTGCTAGTCCGTGGGAGACCCAGTACTTC,CSASPWETQYF
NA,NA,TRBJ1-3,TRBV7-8,TGTGCCAGCAGCCCAGGGACCGAGGGCGTTGGAAACACCATATATTTT,CASSPGTEGVGNTIYF
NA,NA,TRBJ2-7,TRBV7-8,TGTGCCAGCAGCTTAGCGCTAAGTAGCGAGCAGTACTTC,CASSLALSSEQYF
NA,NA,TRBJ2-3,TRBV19,TGTGCCAGTAGTATAGACCGGGACATAGGAGAAGATACGCAGTATTTT,CASSIDRDIGEDTQYF
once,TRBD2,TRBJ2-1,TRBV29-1,TGCAGCGTTGATGCTAGCGGGAGCGATAACTACAATGAGCAGTTCTTC,CSVDASGSDNYNEQFF
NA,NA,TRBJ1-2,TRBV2,TGTGCCAGCAGTGATTATTCCCGTGCTAACTATGGCTACACCTTC,CASSDYSRANYGYTF
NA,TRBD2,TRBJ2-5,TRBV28,TGTGCCAGCAGTTTTTCCATGCGGGAGTACGAAGAGACCCAGTACTTC,CASSFSMREYEETQYF
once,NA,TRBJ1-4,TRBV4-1,TGCGCCAGCAGCCAATCTGTCAGGAATGAAAAACTGTTTTTT,CASSQSVRNEKLFF
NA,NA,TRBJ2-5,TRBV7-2,TGTGCCAGCAGCTCCGTGACTAGTTGGGAGACCCAGTACTTC,CASSSVTSWETQYF
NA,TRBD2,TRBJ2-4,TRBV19,TGTGCCAGCTCCCAAACTTGGGCGCGGGAGAGGGACATTCAGTACTTC,CASSQTWARERDIQYF
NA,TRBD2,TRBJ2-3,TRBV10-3,TGTGCCATCAGTGAGAAGACTAGCGGGATTTTAGATACGCAGTATTTT,CAISEKTSGILDTQYF
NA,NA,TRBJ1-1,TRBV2,TGTGCCAGCAGGGCCGGCCCCTACACTGAAGCTTTCTTT,CASRAGPYTEAFF
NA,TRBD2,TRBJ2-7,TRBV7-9,TGTGCCAGCAGCTCAGGACTAGTTGGTCTCCACGAGCAGTACTTC,CASSSGLVGLHEQYF
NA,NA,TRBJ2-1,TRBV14,TGTGCCAGCAGCCAGATCACCGGGACACACATGTACAATGAGCAGTTCTTC,CASSQITGTHMYNEQFF
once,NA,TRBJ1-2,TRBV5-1,TGCGCCAGCTTCCGGACACACCATATTAACTATGGCTACACCTTC,CASFRTHHINYGYTF
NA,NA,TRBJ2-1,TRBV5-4,TGTGCCAGCTTTGGGGGTTCCTACAATGAGCAGTTCTTC,CASFGGSYNEQFF
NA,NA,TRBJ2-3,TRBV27,TGTGCCAGCAGTTCCTCACGAACAGGGCCCCGGGATACGCAGTATTTT,CASSSSRTGPRDTQYF
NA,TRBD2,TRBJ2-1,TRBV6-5,TGTGCCACCGGCGGGAGGCTCTCCTACAATGAGCAGTTCTTC,CATGGRLSYNEQFF
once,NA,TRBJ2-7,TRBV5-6,TGTGCCAGCAGCTTTGAGGAGAGCTCCTACGAGCAGTACTTC,CASSFEESSYEQYF
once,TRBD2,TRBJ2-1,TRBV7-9,TGTGCCAGCAGCACCAGAGCGGGAACCTTTCCTTTCTCCTACAATGAGCAGTTCTTC,CASSTRAGTFPFSYNEQFF
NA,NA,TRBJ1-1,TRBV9,TGTGCCAGCAGCGGGCCCCAGGAAACTGAAGCTTTCTTT,CASSGPQETEAFF
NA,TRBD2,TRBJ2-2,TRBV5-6,TGTGCCAGCAGCCAGGGACTAGCGGGGTGGGGGAACACCGGGGAGCTGTTTTTT,CASSQGLAGWGNTGELFF
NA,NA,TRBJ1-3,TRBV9,TGTGCCAGCAGGGGGACGGGTGGCTCTGGAAACACCATATATTTT,CASRGTGGSGNTIYF
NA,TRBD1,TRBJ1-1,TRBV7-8,TGTGCCAGTAGGGGGCAGAACACTGAAGCTTTCTTT,CASRGQNTEAFF